This TCR beta chain was found in a study of CD8+CD57+ T cells in acquired aplastic anemia. Looking at the study overall: An average of 3.2 ug of DNA was obtained from sorted CD4+ and CD8+ cells. General observations from the study: Between the patient and control groups, CD8+ Simpson's diversity did not differ significantly. Fewer than 35 shared CD8+ CDR3s appeared highly expressed within patients' immunodominant clones.

TCR beta VDJ combinations and CDR3 sequences were profiled from genomic DNA. TCRdb re-called the reads through MiXCR, storing one row per CDR3 protein. Of fewer than 150,000 distinct CDR3 sequences detected, 48% appear once; the ten largest clones hold under 3%. This clonotype came up many times. What it binds is unknown. The V gene end was trimmed by 5 bases and the J gene end by 6 bases; junction bases not matched to a gene: 2. Germline CDR1 and CDR2: SGHVS and FQNEAQ. The CDR3 runs 13 residues. The chain is built from TRBV7-8 and TRBJ2-5; 11 bases line up with TRBD2. Sequenced material: sorted CD4+, CD8+, or CD8+CD57+ T cells (not recorded which) from PBMCs. This TCR was recovered from a human donor in good health, serving as a control. CDR3 sequence: CASSPTSGKTQYF. The CDR3, as DNA: TGTGCCAGCAGCCCGACTAGCGGGAAGACCCAGTACTTC.